This paragraph reports one T cell receptor (beta chain). This table comes from immunoSEQ multiplex PCR, and its TCRdb copy is limited to in-frame clones, with some not included. The profile shows more than 90,000 clones, 70% to 85% of them singletons. The sample originates from a study of blood T cell repertoires in COVID-19. The overall study: Material from acute and convalescent COVID-19 was sourced from the United States, Italy and Spain. PBMCs, B-cell-depleted T cells, or T cells provided the cDNA or gDNA that made up the material.

J was trimmed by 3 bases and V by 3 bases; bases with no gene match: 5. The CDR3 is 16 amino acids. Germline values: CDR1 SGHRS, CDR2 YFSETQ. V and J are TRBV5-1 and TRBJ2-7, with 14 bases lining up with TRBD2. The sequence was obtained from a woman aged 55-75 years in a cohort sampled during active or convalescent COVID-19. Sequencing was done on a sample of peripheral blood. DNA of the CDR3: TGCGCCAGCAGCTCCAGACTAGCGGGGGGGATCTACGAGCAGTACTTC. It is translated as CASSSRLAGGIYEQYF.